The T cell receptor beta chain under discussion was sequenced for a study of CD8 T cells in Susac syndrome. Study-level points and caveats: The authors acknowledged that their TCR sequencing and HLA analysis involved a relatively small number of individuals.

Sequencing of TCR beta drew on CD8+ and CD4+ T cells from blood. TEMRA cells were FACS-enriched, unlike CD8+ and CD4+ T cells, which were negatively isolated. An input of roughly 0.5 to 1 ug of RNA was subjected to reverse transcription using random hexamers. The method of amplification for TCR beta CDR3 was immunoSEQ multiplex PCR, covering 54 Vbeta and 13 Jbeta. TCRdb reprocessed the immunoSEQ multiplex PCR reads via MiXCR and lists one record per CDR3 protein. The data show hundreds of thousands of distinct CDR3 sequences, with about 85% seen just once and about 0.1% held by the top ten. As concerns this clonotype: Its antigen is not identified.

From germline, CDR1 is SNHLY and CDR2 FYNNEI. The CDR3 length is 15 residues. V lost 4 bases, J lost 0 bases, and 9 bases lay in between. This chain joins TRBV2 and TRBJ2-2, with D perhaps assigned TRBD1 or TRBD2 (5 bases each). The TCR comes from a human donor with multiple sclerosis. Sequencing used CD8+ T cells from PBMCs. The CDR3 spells CASSAGPTNTGELFF. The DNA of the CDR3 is TGTGCCAGCAGTGCGGGACCAACGAACACCGGGGAGCTGTTTTTT.